This TCR beta chain was sequenced for a study of T cell responses to AZD1222 COVID-19 vaccine. Across the study: Second doses were pooled across both intervals (about 4 or about 12 weeks). Regarding the study as a whole: Only a handful of AZD1222 recipients tested seropositive at baseline. Donors skewed white British and female; clonal diversity was possibly underestimated.

Points on this clone: No antigen is known for it.

Germline values: CDR1 LGHDT, CDR2 YNNKEL (reference sequence). V lost 3 bases and J lost 2, with 14 bases in between. The CDR3 totals 15 residues. TCRdb's table, derived via immunoSEQ multiplex PCR, lists solely in-frame clones and lacks some. Of 100,000 or so clones listed, roughly nine tenths are singletons. The chain has TRBV3-1 (or the pseudogene TRBV3-2) and TRBJ2-7, with D perhaps matching TRBD2 (5 bases). This sequence originates from an adult in good health. Here the sequenced sample was peripheral blood, taken on day 0 of AZD1222 vaccination. The CDR3 sequence is CASSHRGSGTYEQYF. The DNA of the CDR3 is TGTGCCAGCAGCCATCGTGGATCGGGGACCTACGAGCAGTACTTC.